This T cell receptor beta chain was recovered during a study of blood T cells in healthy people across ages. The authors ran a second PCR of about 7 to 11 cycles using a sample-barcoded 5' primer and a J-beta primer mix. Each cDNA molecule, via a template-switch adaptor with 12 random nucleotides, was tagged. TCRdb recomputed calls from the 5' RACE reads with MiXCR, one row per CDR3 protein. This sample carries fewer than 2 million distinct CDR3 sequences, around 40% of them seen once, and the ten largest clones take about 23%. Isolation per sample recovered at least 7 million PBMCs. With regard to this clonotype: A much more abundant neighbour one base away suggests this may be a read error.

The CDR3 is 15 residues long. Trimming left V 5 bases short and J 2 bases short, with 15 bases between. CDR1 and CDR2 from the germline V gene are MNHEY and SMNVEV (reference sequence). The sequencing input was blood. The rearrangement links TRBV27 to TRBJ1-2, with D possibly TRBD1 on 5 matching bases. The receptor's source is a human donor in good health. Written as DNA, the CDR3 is TGTGCCAGCAGTGACGTGTCTGGGGGAAACTATGGCTACACCTTC. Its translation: CASSDVSGGNYGYTF.